The next 22 T cell receptor beta chains were all read from a single sample in a study of molecular identifiers for immune sequencing clone quantification. TCRdb used MiXCR to reprocess the PCR reads, holding one entry per CDR3 protein. The sample includes hundreds of thousands of distinct CDR3 sequences, about 20% of them seen just once. Sequencing used naive CD8+ T cells from blood, with Jurkat cell RNA spiked in. Regarding subset: FACS-sorted CD8+CD4-CCR7+CD45RA+ naive T cells. The origin of the receptors is a human donor in good health. Some libraries in this study had Jurkat cell RNA spiked in.

This chain uses TRBV13 with TRBJ2-1; D unclear. Trimming removed 5 bases from V and 3 bases from J, with 8 bases in between. Germline-derived CDR1 and CDR2 are PRHDT and FYEKMQ (reference sequence). The CDR3 has 13 amino acids. The CDR3: CASSPSDYNEQFF. In DNA, the CDR3 is TGTGCCAGCAGCCCCTCGGACTACAATGAGCAGTTCTTC.

Here the CDR3 reads CAWSVPYSYEQYF. The DNA for the CDR3 is TGTGCCTGGAGTGTACCCTACTCCTACGAGCAGTACTTC. The chain is built from TRBV30 and TRBJ2-7, with D unclear. This CDR3 has 13 amino acids. V was shortened by 0 bases and J by 0 bases, with 6 bases between the two germline ends. The germline V gene encodes CDR1 GTSNPN and CDR2 SVGIG (reference sequence).

This clonotype was seen many times. The DNA for the CDR3 is TGTGCCAGCAGCTTAGGGACAGGGGTTGCATACGAGCAGTACTTC. Translation gives CASSLGTGVAYEQYF. The genes are TRBV7-9 and TRBJ2-7; TRBD1 matches at 9 bases. Germline-derived CDR1 and CDR2 are SEHNR and FQNEAQ (reference sequence). Trimming cost V 1 base and J 4 bases; bases outside gene matches: 5. The CDR3 loop spans 15 amino acids.

This clonotype was picked up many times. The rearrangement links TRBV4-3 to TRBJ2-6; D not certain. The CDR3 consists of 17 residues. Germline V gives CDR1 LGHNA, CDR2 YSLEER. Trimming took off 4 bases at V and 0 bases at J, with 13 bases between the two ends. The CDR3 bases are TGCGCCAGCAGCCTGGGCGCTAGGGTCTCTGGGGCCAACGTCCTGACTTTC. Translation gives CASSLGARVSGANVLTF.

This clonotype was seen ten or more times. The chain carries TRBV20-1 and TRBJ2-5; D gene uncertain. CDR1 DFQATT and CDR2 SNEGSKA come from the germline V gene (reference sequence). CDR3 length: 14 amino acids. The V end lost 0 bases, the J end lost 0 bases, and 8 bases lay between the germline ends. The CDR3 reads CSARDSADQETQYF. The CDR3 DNA sequence: TGCAGTGCTAGAGATTCGGCGGACCAAGAGACCCAGTACTTC.

This clonotype was seen many times. The chain is built from TRBV29-1 and TRBJ2-1; 11 bases align to TRBD1. The junction had 7 bases not matched to a gene; V was cut back by 4 bases and J by 8 bases. Germline CDR1 and CDR2: SQVTM and ANQGSEA. The CDR3 contains 14 residues. The CDR3 region has the DNA TGCAGCGTTGTCGGACAGGGGGCTGAGGATGAGCAGTTCTTC. It is translated as CSVVGQGAEDEQFF.

Points on this clonotype: This sequence may be a read error, since a much larger clone differs from it by one base. V gene TRBV12-3 or TRBV12-4 combines with J gene TRBJ2-3; the D gene is possibly TRBD2 (6 bases). Trimming took off 6 bases at V and 2 bases at J, with 18 bases between the two ends. This CDR3 contains 16 residues. The DNA of the CDR3 is TGTGCCAGCAGCCCCCCGGGGGTCGGGGCCACAGATACGCAGTATTTT. Translation gives CASSPPGVGATDTQYF.

This clonotype was picked up many times. The chain employs TRBV6-5 and TRBJ2-1; perhaps TRBD2 as D (5 bases). Germline assignment: CDR1 MNHEY and CDR2 SVGAGI. V lost 6 bases to trimming and J lost 14 bases, with 17 bases between them. The CDR3 spans 12 residues. The CDR3 is CASSKGGFGEFF. CDR3 nucleotide sequence: TGTGCCAGCAGCAAAGGAGGCTTCGGGGAGTTCTTC.

This clonotype occurred a few times. The gene calls are TRBV27 and TRBJ2-7; tentative D call: TRBD1 (6 bases). Trimming left V 5 bases short and J 0 bases short, with 20 bases between. The CDR3 contains 17 residues. Germline CDR1 is MNHEY and CDR2 is SMNVEV (reference sequence). In DNA form, the CDR3 reads TGTGCCAGCAGTCCTACTCGGACAGAGACTAACTCCTACGAGCAGTACTTC. Its translation is CASSPTRTETNSYEQYF.

This clonotype was found many times. The chain carries TRBV13 and TRBJ2-4; maybe TRBD2 (7 bases). Germline CDR1 reads PRHDT; CDR2 reads FYEKMQ (reference sequence). The CDR3 length is 18 residues. V was pared by 2 bases and J by 2 bases, with 19 bases between. The DNA of the CDR3 is TGTGCCAGCAGCTTATCTTATTGGGGGGGCGAGTCCAAAAACATTCAGTACTTC. Translated: CASSLSYWGGESKNIQYF.

This clonotype was seen a few times. The chain couples TRBV4-3 to TRBJ2-3; TRBD2 matches 9 bases. The length of the CDR3 is 17 residues. With 2 bases clipped from V and 5 bases from J, the junction kept 11 bases outside the gene matches. Germline lookup yields CDR1 LGHNA and CDR2 YSLEER. The CDR3 protein is CASSQSRRGGVQDTQYF. The CDR3 DNA sequence: TGCGCCAGCAGCCAAAGCCGTCGCGGGGGGGTGCAAGATACGCAGTATTTT.

This clonotype was picked up many times. The rearrangement joins TRBV4-3 to TRBJ1-4; no clear D. Germline V lookup: CDR1 LGHNA, CDR2 YSLEER. The CDR3 runs 15 residues. Trimming took off 0 bases at V and 4 bases at J, with 9 bases between the two ends. CDR3 in amino acids: CASSQEGGDNEKLFF. The CDR3 DNA reads TGCGCCAGCAGCCAAGAGGGAGGAGATAATGAAAAACTGTTTTTT.

In the case of this clonotype: This could be a read error, since a much larger clone is one nucleotide away. V and J are TRBV10-3 and TRBJ2-5; tentative D call: TRBD1 (5 bases). Germline assignment: CDR1 ENHRY and CDR2 SYGVKD. The CDR3 spans 16 residues. This CDR3 reads CAVSESSGFVRETQYF. The CDR3 DNA is TGTGCCGTCAGTGAGTCATCAGGGTTTGTACGAGAGACCCAGTACTTC.

About this clonotype itself: A much larger clone differs from this one at a single base, so this may be a read error. The rearrangement joins TRBV19 to TRBJ1-2; D not certain. The CDR3 consists of 14 residues. The germline gives CDR1 LNHDA, CDR2 SQIVND (reference sequence). CDR3 nucleotides: TGTGCCAGTAGTATCAGGATAACTAACTATGGCTACCCCTTC. This sequence encodes CASSIRITNYGYPF.

As concerns this clonotype: This could be a read error, since a much larger clone is one nucleotide away. The chain couples TRBV12-3 or TRBV12-4 to TRBJ2-3, with 7 positions matching TRBD2. The CDR3 has 14 amino acids. Trimming removed 5 bases from V and 5 bases from J; junction bases left unmatched: 7. As DNA, the CDR3 is TGTGCCAGCAGTCCGCGGGGGATTCGAGATACGCAGTATTTT. Translating it yields CASSPRGIRDTQYF.

At least ten counts were recorded for this clonotype. The chain recombines TRBV7-2 with TRBJ2-7, with a weak D call TRBD2 (5 bases). The V and J ends lost 5 bases and 0 bases respectively, with 14 bases between them. The CDR3 is 15 amino acids. Looked up from germline, CDR1 is SGHTA and CDR2 is FQGNSA. In DNA, the CDR3 is TGTGCCAGCAGCGCCCTTTTGGGGAGCTCCTACGAGCAGTACTTC. Protein: CASSALLGSSYEQYF.

The chain carries TRBV7-3 and TRBJ2-3; D is perhaps TRBD1 or TRBD2 (5 bases each). There are 17 residues in the CDR3. V was clipped by 3 bases and J by 3 bases, with 19 bases between them. Germline CDR1 is SGHTA and CDR2 is FQGTGA. CDR3 sequence (DNA): TGTGCCAGCAGCTTGGGGCTCGGGACCCCAGAAACAGATACGCAGTATTTT. Its protein product is CASSLGLGTPETDTQYF.

This clonotype was detected only a few times. The chain has TRBV20-1 and TRBJ2-3; TRBD2 agrees at 11 bases. Per the germline V gene, CDR1 is DFQATT and CDR2 is SNEGSKA (reference sequence). This CDR3 spans 14 amino acids. Unmatched junction bases numbered 7, after V lost 5 bases and J lost 6 bases. DNA for the CDR3: TGCAGTGCTTTTAGACTAGCGGGATCGGATACGCAGTATTTT. It specifies CSAFRLAGSDTQYF.

There are many counts of this clonotype. The chain recombines TRBV2 with TRBJ2-5; D perhaps matches TRBD1 (7 bases). V was trimmed by 6 bases and J by 3 bases, leaving 14 bases between them. The CDR3 covers 14 residues. Germline CDR1 reads SNHLY; CDR2 reads FYNNEI. The CDR3 sequence: CASRGGQLEETQYF. The CDR3 DNA is TGTGCCAGCAGGGGGGGACAGCTCGAAGAGACCCAGTACTTC. The full variable domain, in which reference TRBV2 and TRBJ2-5 provide the parts outside the CDR3, is EPEVTQTPSHQVTQMGQEVILRCVPISNHLYFYWYRQILGQKVEFLVSFYNNEISEKSEIFDDQFSVERPDGSNFTLKIRSTKLEDSAMYFCASRGGQLEETQYFGPGTRLLVL.

This clonotype has only a few counts. Germline is not matched at one junction end, which may reflect a read error. The chain employs TRBV20-1 and TRBJ2-7, with D perhaps assigned TRBD1 or TRBD2 (5 bases each). Germline V lookup: CDR1 DFQATT, CDR2 SNEGSKA (reference sequence). The CDR3 is 11 amino acids. CDR3 region: CSAKDGDEHYF. For the CDR3, the DNA is TGCAGTGCTAAGGACGGGGACGAGCACTACTTC.

This clonotype was detected many times. The V gene is TRBV6-2 or TRBV6-3, the J gene TRBJ1-1; TRBD1 matches 10 bases. Germline CDR1 and CDR2: MNHEY and SVGEGT. The V segment lost 11 bases and the J segment 5 bases; nucleotides outside the gene matches: 8. The CDR3 totals 13 residues. Written as DNA, the CDR3 is TGTGCCGACACGCCGGGACAGGGGACTGAAGCTTTCTTT. Its protein is CADTPGQGTEAFF.

The table lists this clonotype with many counts. The chain joins TRBV28 to TRBJ2-6; D not resolved. The CDR3 consists of 14 residues. The V and J ends lost 6 bases and 3 bases respectively, with 9 bases between them. Germline assignment: CDR1 MDHEN and CDR2 SYDVKM. This CDR3 is CASRKLDGANVLTF. CDR3 in DNA: TGTGCCAGCAGAAAACTTGATGGGGCCAACGTCCTGACTTTC.